These T cell receptor beta chains were read from a single sample in a study of cytomegalovirus exposure and HLA in healthy donors. Some clones are missing from TCRdb's copy, which holds only in-frame ones; the method was immunoSEQ multiplex PCR. The data contain more than 150,000 clones, around three quarters of them seen just once; the ten biggest clones take up 2% to 3%. The sequenced material came from PBMCs. The receptors here all came from a woman aged 25 to 39 in good health and CMV-seropositive. The CDR3 runs from the conserved cysteine through the conserved F or W. Fields, in order: V gene, D gene, clone size, J gene, CDR3 protein, CDR3 DNA. A D gene is named only where the DNA matches it firmly. Clone size is shown for a subset of rows, as once, few, many or a class of expanded clone.

v_gene: TRBV11-3; d_gene: -; abundance: once; j_gene: TRBJ1-6; CDR3aa: CASSLTPGGSGYNSPLHF; CDR3nt: TGTGCCAGCAGCTTAACCCCCGGAGGATCGGGCTATAATTCACCCCTCCACTTT
v_gene: TRBV5-1; d_gene: -; abundance: -; j_gene: TRBJ2-5; CDR3aa: CASSLQETQYF; CDR3nt: TGCGCCAGCAGCTTACAGGAGACCCAGTACTTC
v_gene: TRBV2; d_gene: TRBD2; abundance: -; j_gene: TRBJ2-3; CDR3aa: CASKRLAGAIGEDTQYF; CDR3nt: TGTGCCAGCAAACGACTAGCGGGGGCTATTGGGGAGGATACGCAGTATTTT
v_gene: TRBV15; d_gene: TRBD1; abundance: -; j_gene: TRBJ2-3; CDR3aa: CATARQGGADTQYF; CDR3nt: TGTGCCACCGCCCGACAGGGTGGCGCAGATACGCAGTATTTT
v_gene: TRBV9; d_gene: -; abundance: -; j_gene: TRBJ2-7; CDR3aa: CASSVDGAGKETQYF; CDR3nt: TGTGCCAGCAGCGTAGATGGTGCAGGAAAAGAGACCCAGTATTTC
v_gene: TRBV14; d_gene: TRBD2; abundance: -; j_gene: TRBJ2-1; CDR3aa: CASSQGTGLVEFF; CDR3nt: TGTGCCAGCAGCCAAGGTACGGGACTAGTGGAGTTCTTC
v_gene: TRBV9; d_gene: -; abundance: -; j_gene: TRBJ2-2; CDR3aa: CASSYSGTDNTGELFF; CDR3nt: TGTGCCAGCAGCTATTCCGGGACTGATAACACCGGGGAGCTGTTTTTT
v_gene: TRBV30; d_gene: -; abundance: -; j_gene: TRBJ2-5; CDR3aa: CAWSARETQYF; CDR3nt: TGTGCCTGGAGCGCGAGGGAGACCCAGTACTTC
v_gene: TRBV7-8; d_gene: TRBD1; abundance: -; j_gene: TRBJ2-2; CDR3aa: CASSSRGQGITGELFF; CDR3nt: TGTGCCAGCAGTAGCCGGGGACAGGGGATCACCGGGGAGCTGTTTTTT
v_gene: TRBV14; d_gene: -; abundance: -; j_gene: TRBJ2-1; CDR3aa: CASSQARYAYNEQFF; CDR3nt: TGTGCCAGCAGCCAAGCCAGGTACGCCTACAATGAGCAGTTCTTC
v_gene: TRBV7-2; d_gene: -; abundance: once; j_gene: TRBJ1-1; CDR3aa: CASSLEGQRNTEAFF; CDR3nt: TGTGCCAGCAGCTTAGAGGGACAACGTAACACTGAAGCTTTCTTT
v_gene: TRBV28; d_gene: TRBD2; abundance: -; j_gene: TRBJ2-1; CDR3aa: CAARTSGRNEQFF; CDR3nt: TGTGCCGCCAGGACTAGCGGAAGAAATGAGCAGTTCTTC
v_gene: TRBV5-1; d_gene: TRBD1; abundance: -; j_gene: TRBJ2-5; CDR3aa: CASSLVQGAVETQYF; CDR3nt: TGCGCCAGCAGCTTGGTGCAGGGGGCGGTAGAGACCCAGTACTTC
v_gene: TRBV7-8; d_gene: -; abundance: -; j_gene: TRBJ2-5; CDR3aa: CASSFPGVKTQYF; CDR3nt: TGTGCCAGCAGCTTCCCAGGGGTGAAGACCCAGTACTTC
v_gene: TRBV9; d_gene: TRBD1; abundance: -; j_gene: TRBJ1-2; CDR3aa: CASSVEPGGNYGYTF; CDR3nt: TGTGCCAGCAGCGTAGAGCCAGGGGGGAACTATGGCTACACCTTC
v_gene: TRBV28; d_gene: -; abundance: few; j_gene: TRBJ2-5; CDR3aa: CASSGGSVEGTQYF; CDR3nt: TGTGCCAGCAGTGGAGGATCCGTAGAAGGGACCCAGTACTTC
v_gene: TRBV4-1; d_gene: -; abundance: -; j_gene: TRBJ2-1; CDR3aa: CASSQGRVLEIYNEQFF; CDR3nt: TGCGCCAGCAGCCAAGGGAGGGTCCTCGAAATTTACAATGAGCAGTTCTTC
v_gene: TRBV4-3; d_gene: TRBD2; abundance: -; j_gene: TRBJ2-7; CDR3aa: CASSQAGLAGGPYEQYF; CDR3nt: TGCGCCAGCAGCCAAGCTGGGCTAGCGGGGGGCCCCTACGAGCAGTACTTC
v_gene: TRBV5-6; d_gene: TRBD1; abundance: -; j_gene: TRBJ1-5; CDR3aa: CASSLTGGWEQPQHF; CDR3nt: TGTGCCAGCAGCCTTACAGGGGGTTGGGAACAGCCCCAGCATTTT
v_gene: TRBV10-3; d_gene: TRBD1; abundance: -; j_gene: TRBJ1-2; CDR3aa: CAISLGGGGGYTF; CDR3nt: TGTGCCATCAGTCTCGGAGGGGGCGGTGGCTACACCTTC
v_gene: TRBV4-1; d_gene: TRBD2; abundance: -; j_gene: TRBJ2-2; CDR3aa: CASSVGRLAGRRGVGELFF; CDR3nt: TGCGCCAGCAGCGTCGGGCGTCTAGCGGGGCGGAGGGGAGTCGGGGAGCTGTTTTTT
v_gene: TRBV28; d_gene: TRBD2; abundance: -; j_gene: TRBJ2-5; CDR3aa: CASSSPGGEETQYF; CDR3nt: TGTGCCAGCAGTTCACCCGGGGGGGAAGAGACCCAGTACTTC
v_gene: TRBV5-8; d_gene: -; abundance: -; j_gene: TRBJ1-5; CDR3aa: CASRYRTANNQPQHF; CDR3nt: TGTGCCAGCAGGTATCGGACAGCCAACAATCAGCCCCAGCATTTT
v_gene: TRBV9; d_gene: TRBD1; abundance: -; j_gene: TRBJ1-2; CDR3aa: CASLRHPTGIGPINYGYTF; CDR3nt: TGTGCCAGCCTTCGTCACCCGACAGGGATCGGCCCAATTAACTATGGCTACACCTTC
v_gene: TRBV15; d_gene: TRBD2; abundance: -; j_gene: TRBJ2-3; CDR3aa: CATSRVFSGHTDTQYF; CDR3nt: TGTGCCACCAGCAGAGTGTTTAGCGGGCACACAGATACGCAGTATTTT
v_gene: TRBV11-3; d_gene: -; abundance: -; j_gene: TRBJ2-1; CDR3aa: CASSSISSYNEQFF; CDR3nt: TGTGCCAGCAGCTCAATTAGCTCCTACAATGAGCAGTTCTTC
v_gene: TRBV10-3; d_gene: TRBD2; abundance: -; j_gene: TRBJ2-7; CDR3aa: CAISELAGASYEQYF; CDR3nt: TGTGCCATCAGCGAACTAGCGGGGGCTTCCTACGAGCAGTACTTC
v_gene: TRBV2; d_gene: TRBD1; abundance: -; j_gene: TRBJ2-5; CDR3aa: CASIPGQGTSQETQYF; CDR3nt: TGTGCCAGCATTCCGGGACAGGGAACTTCCCAAGAGACCCAGTACTTC
v_gene: TRBV7-9; d_gene: -; abundance: few; j_gene: TRBJ1-5; CDR3aa: CASSLGGGEPQHF; CDR3nt: TGTGCCAGCAGCTTGGGGGGTGGGGAGCCCCAGCATTTT
v_gene: TRBV11-3; d_gene: TRBD2; abundance: -; j_gene: TRBJ2-3; CDR3aa: CASSRGQRGVAQYF; CDR3nt: TGTGCCAGCAGCCGAGGCCAGCGGGGGGTCGCGCAGTATTTT
v_gene: TRBV19; d_gene: -; abundance: -; j_gene: TRBJ2-3; CDR3aa: CASSMSAAVDTQYF; CDR3nt: TGTGCCAGTAGTATGTCAGCCGCGGTAGATACGCAGTATTTT
v_gene: TRBV10-1; d_gene: -; abundance: -; j_gene: TRBJ1-1; CDR3aa: CASKDQENTEAFF; CDR3nt: TGCGCCAGCAAAGACCAGGAGAACACTGAAGCTTTCTTT
v_gene: TRBV2; d_gene: TRBD1; abundance: -; j_gene: TRBJ1-6; CDR3aa: CAIGTPQGQSNSPLHF; CDR3nt: TGTGCCATCGGGACCCCCCAGGGACAGTCAAATTCACCCCTCCACTTT
v_gene: TRBV2; d_gene: -; abundance: -; j_gene: TRBJ2-7; CDR3aa: CASRDPVQGPYEQYF; CDR3nt: TGTGCCAGCAGAGACCCCGTACAGGGCCCCTACGAGCAGTACTTC
v_gene: TRBV28; d_gene: TRBD1; abundance: -; j_gene: TRBJ2-7; CDR3aa: CASSTGGSYEQYF; CDR3nt: TGTGCCAGCAGTACAGGGGGCTCCTACGAGCAGTACTTC
v_gene: TRBV7-9; d_gene: -; abundance: -; j_gene: TRBJ2-3; CDR3aa: CASSLGWAVGLTDTQYF; CDR3nt: TGTGCCAGCAGCCTAGGCTGGGCGGTGGGGCTCACAGATACGCAGTATTTT
v_gene: TRBV7-8; d_gene: TRBD1; abundance: -; j_gene: TRBJ1-2; CDR3aa: CASSLHYRGAGGYTF; CDR3nt: TGTGCCAGCAGCCTTCACTACAGGGGTGCGGGTGGCTACACCTTC
v_gene: TRBV18; d_gene: TRBD1; abundance: -; j_gene: TRBJ1-5; CDR3aa: CASSPLGQGEQPQHF; CDR3nt: TGTGCCAGCTCACCACTCGGACAGGGTGAGCAGCCCCAGCATTTT
v_gene: TRBV5-4; d_gene: -; abundance: few; j_gene: TRBJ1-6; CDR3aa: CASSLKSRGPYNSPLHF; CDR3nt: TGTGCCAGCAGCTTGAAGTCCAGGGGTCCATATAATTCACCCCTCCACTTT
v_gene: TRBV7-2; d_gene: -; abundance: few; j_gene: TRBJ1-5; CDR3aa: CASSLAGRNQPQHF; CDR3nt: TGTGCCAGCAGCTTAGCAGGGAGGAATCAGCCCCAGCATTTT
v_gene: TRBV19; d_gene: -; abundance: -; j_gene: TRBJ2-7; CDR3aa: CASSIDRSYEQYF; CDR3nt: TGTGCCAGTAGTATTGACAGGAGCTACGAGCAGTACTTC
v_gene: TRBV5-1; d_gene: -; abundance: -; j_gene: TRBJ2-2; CDR3aa: CASSFRQGITGELFF; CDR3nt: TGCGCCAGCAGCTTCCGCCAGGGGATTACCGGGGAGCTGTTTTTT
v_gene: TRBV18; d_gene: -; abundance: -; j_gene: TRBJ2-1; CDR3aa: CASSPPPGLSYNEQFF; CDR3nt: TGTGCCAGCTCACCACCCCCGGGACTCTCCTACAATGAGCAGTTCTTC
v_gene: TRBV19; d_gene: -; abundance: -; j_gene: TRBJ1-1; CDR3aa: CASSPPQGDLLMNTEAFF; CDR3nt: TGTGCCAGTAGTCCCCCCCAAGGAGACCTGCTCATGAACACTGAAGCTTTCTTT
v_gene: TRBV4-3; d_gene: TRBD1; abundance: -; j_gene: TRBJ2-3; CDR3aa: CASSPTGADTQYF; CDR3nt: TGCGCCAGCAGCCCGACAGGGGCAGATACGCAGTATTTT
v_gene: TRBV12-5; d_gene: TRBD1; abundance: -; j_gene: TRBJ1-2; CDR3aa: CASGMGQGEFDGYTF; CDR3nt: TGTGCTAGTGGCATGGGACAGGGGGAATTCGATGGCTACACCTTC
v_gene: TRBV18; d_gene: TRBD1; abundance: -; j_gene: TRBJ1-5; CDR3aa: CASSPGQGDQPQHF; CDR3nt: TGTGCCAGCTCCCCGGGACAGGGTGATCAGCCCCAGCATTTT
v_gene: TRBV25-1; d_gene: -; abundance: -; j_gene: TRBJ2-6; CDR3aa: CASSESGRAGANVLTF; CDR3nt: TGTGCCAGCAGTGAATCGGGAAGGGCTGGGGCCAACGTCCTGACTTTC